This passage covers 27 T cell receptor beta chains from one sample sequenced in a study of cytomegalovirus exposure and HLA in healthy donors (dated by TCRdb to 2017 to 2019). To prepare the library, the immunoSEQ multiplex PCR assay was applied. A mixture of 60 forward primers for TCR Vbeta segments and 13 reverse primers for TCR Jbeta segments was used in the multiplex PCR. The table comes from immuneACCESS by way of TCRdb, which keeps in-frame sequences with V and J called. Part of the clones is missing from these tables; in studies checked, under half for an unresolved V gene and the rest for unknown reasons. The sample data list roughly 130,000 clones, and around 80% of these were observed just once. In total, the top ten clones hold approximately 2.4% of the sample. Sample: PBMCs. The receptors come from a man aged 50 or older in good health and CMV-seronegative.

The rearrangement joins TRBV30 to TRBJ2-5; 13 bases agree with TRBD2. The CDR3 spans 16 residues. Germline V CDR1 and CDR2: GTSNPN, SVGIG (reference sequence). V lost 3 bases to trimming and J lost 4 bases; unmatched junction nucleotides: 8. The CDR3 sequence: CAWRFPGTSGAETQYF. CDR3 DNA: TGTGCCTGGAGATTCCCCGGGACTAGCGGGGCAGAGACCCAGTACTTC.

The V gene is TRBV2, the J gene TRBJ1-5; 9 bases are a match to TRBD1. CDR3 length: 15 residues. V shed 6 bases and J 3 bases; nucleotides not matched to a gene: 6. Germline loops: CDR1 SNHLY, CDR2 FYNNEI. The CDR3 loop reads CASSVQGAHNQPQHF. Here the CDR3 DNA reads TGTGCCAGCAGCGTACAGGGGGCACACAATCAGCCCCAGCATTTT.

This rearrangement joins TRBV6-4 to TRBJ2-3; 7 bases are shared with TRBD1. Trimming removed 2 bases from V and 12 bases from J; junction bases left unmatched: 14. This CDR3 has 15 residues. Germline V gene data show CDR1 as MRHNA and CDR2 as SNTAGT. The CDR3 DNA sequence: TGTGCCAGCAGTGACGGGGCAGGGGGTAATTCCAACCAGTATTTT. Its translation: CASSDGAGGNSNQYF.

The chain carries TRBV19 and TRBJ1-1, with 9 positions matching TRBD1. The V gene's germline CDR1 is LNHDA and CDR2 SQIVND (reference sequence). V shed 5 bases and J 4 bases; nucleotides not matched to a gene: 11. This CDR3 is 16 amino acids long. CDR3 DNA: TGTGCCAGTAGTCGGGACAGGGCCTTTACCGGCACTGAAGCTTTCTTT. The encoded protein is CASSRDRAFTGTEAFF.

CDR3 DNA sequence: TGTGCCAGCAGCTTCCTTACAGGGGGCAAGGACACTGAAGCTTTCTTT. It yields the protein CASSFLTGGKDTEAFF. The chain couples TRBV7-9 to TRBJ1-1; 9 bases are shared with TRBD1. CDR3 length: 16 residues. CDR1 is SEHNR and CDR2 is FQNEAQ in the germline V gene (reference sequence). V trimming: 3 bases; J trimming: 3 bases; junction bases outside the gene matches: 8. Supplemented by reference TRBV7-9 and TRBJ1-1, the full variable domain reads DTGVSQNPRHKITKRGQNVTFRCDPISEHNRLYWYRQTLGQGPEFLTYFQNEAQLEKSRLLSDRFSAERPKGSFSTLEIQRTEQGDSAMYLCASSFLTGGKDTEAFFGQGTRLTVV.

This clone was seen only once. This chain links TRBV7-9 with TRBJ1-6; TRBD1 aligns across 7 bases. V shed 2 bases, J shed 7 bases, and the junction held 5 bases outside the gene matches. CDR1 and CDR2 (germline): SEHNR, FQNEAQ (reference sequence). The CDR3 consists of 15 residues. The CDR3 DNA reads TGTGCCAGCAGCTTAAACAGGGGAAAAAATTCACCCCTCCACTTT. Its protein is CASSLNRGKNSPLHF.

The chain recombines TRBV7-9 with TRBJ2-3, with 13 bases lining up with TRBD2. This CDR3 contains 18 residues. Germline lookup yields CDR1 SEHNR and CDR2 FQNEAQ (reference sequence). V gave up 4 bases and J gave up 6 bases; unmatched junction bases: 13. The CDR3, as DNA: TGTGCCAGCAGCTCGCCGACCGGGACTAGCGGGGTCAGGGATACGCAGTATTTT. It is translated as CASSSPTGTSGVRDTQYF.

The CDR3 spells CASSPRDTEAFF. CDR3 DNA sequence: TGTGCCAGCAGTCCCCGGGACACTGAAGCTTTCTTT. The chain combines TRBV7-9 with TRBJ1-1; no firm D call. This CDR3 is 12 amino acids long. V lost 6 bases and J 3 bases, leaving 8 bases between the germline ends. Germline CDR1 SEHNR, CDR2 FQNEAQ (reference sequence).

The rearrangement links TRBV19 to TRBJ2-7, with 8 bases fitting TRBD1. CDR1 and CDR2 from the germline V gene are LNHDA and SQIVND (reference sequence). This CDR3 has 15 amino acids. Trimming cost V 3 bases and J 1 base; bases outside gene matches: 5. The CDR3 is CASSIGTGGSYEQYF. The CDR3 DNA is TGTGCCAGTAGTATTGGTACAGGGGGATCCTACGAGCAGTACTTC.

This rearrangement joins TRBV6-5 to TRBJ1-2, with D possibly TRBD1 on 6 matching bases. Germline CDR1 is MNHEY and CDR2 is SVGAGI. Deletions cut 0 bases from V and 2 bases from J, with 10 bases between. The CDR3 loop spans 15 amino acids. CDR3 sequence reads: CASSYSRGGNYGYTF. CDR3 sequence (DNA): TGTGCCAGCAGTTACTCGAGGGGGGGGAACTATGGCTACACCTTC.

This sequence joins TRBV11-1 and TRBJ1-2; TRBD1 aligns across 9 bases. Trimming took 5 bases from V and 8 from J; bases not matched to a gene: 12. The CDR3 is made up of 15 amino acids. The germline gives CDR1 SGHAT, CDR2 FQDESV (reference sequence). In nucleotides, the CDR3 is TGTGCCAGCAGCCCAGGCGGACAGGGGTCTGTGGGCTACACCTTC. Protein product: CASSPGGQGSVGYTF.

The rearrangement joins TRBV4-2 to TRBJ2-5; 7 bases are a match to TRBD2. From germline, CDR1 is LGHNA and CDR2 YNFKEQ. The CDR3 has 16 residues. V dropped 0 bases and J dropped 0; count of bases not matched to a gene: 4. CDR3 coding DNA: TGTGCCAGCAGCCAAGACGGGACTAAGTACCAAGAGACCCAGTACTTC. Encoded protein: CASSQDGTKYQETQYF.

The chain is built from TRBV5-1 and TRBJ1-4, with 7 bases identical to TRBD1. The germline CDR1 and CDR2 sequences are SGHRS and YFSETQ. The V gene end was trimmed by 4 bases and the J gene end by 3 bases; junction bases not matched to a gene: 12. The CDR3 runs 17 residues. CDR3 sequence (DNA): TGCGCCAGCAGCCCACGATTCGGGACAGTACCTAATGAAAAACTGTTTTTT. This sequence encodes CASSPRFGTVPNEKLFF.

The chain couples TRBV19 to TRBJ2-1; D gene ambiguous. Germline assignment: CDR1 LNHDA and CDR2 SQIVND (reference sequence). The germline V and J ends were trimmed by 9 bases and 5 bases, with 17 bases remaining between them. The CDR3 runs 14 residues. The CDR3 reads CASRPSGSHNEQFF. The CDR3 DNA follows: TGTGCCAGCCGACCTTCGGGTAGCCACAATGAGCAGTTCTTC.

This clone came up once. V gene TRBV29-1 combines with J gene TRBJ1-2; D not certain. Germline CDR1 SQVTM, CDR2 ANQGSEA. The length of the CDR3 is 15 residues. The V end lost 5 bases, the J end lost 4 bases, and 20 bases lay between the germline ends. The CDR3 region has the DNA TGCAGCGTTCCCCGGCCGGACGGGGTAACCTATGGCTACACCTTC. Translation: CSVPRPDGVTYGYTF.

The chain couples TRBV30 to TRBJ2-5; 10 nucleotides match TRBD2. Germline trimming cut 1 base from V and 3 bases from J; bases unmatched to any gene: 2. Germline assignment: CDR1 GTSNPN and CDR2 SVGIG (reference sequence). CDR3 length: 14 residues. The CDR3 DNA reads as TGTGCCTGGAGTGAAGGACTAGCGGAAGAGACCCAGTACTTC. This translates into CAWSEGLAEETQYF.

The V gene is TRBV5-4, the J gene TRBJ2-3; 12 positions agree with TRBD1. The CDR3 has 17 amino acids. Germline V gene lookup returns CDR1 SGHNT and CDR2 YYREEE (reference sequence). The trim removed 6 bases at V and 5 bases at J, leaving 13 bases unmatched. CDR3 bases: TGTGCCAGCACCATAGCTGCGGGACAGGGGGCAGGAGATACGCAGTATTTT. It yields the protein CASTIAAGQGAGDTQYF.

The chain has TRBV2 and TRBJ1-1; no reliable D call. The CDR3 has 16 residues. V gave up 2 bases and J gave up 3 bases, with 16 bases separating them. Germline values: CDR1 SNHLY, CDR2 FYNNEI. CDR3 protein: CASSESVQPLDTEAFF. The CDR3 DNA sequence: TGTGCCAGCAGTGAATCGGTTCAACCCTTGGACACTGAAGCTTTCTTT. Looking up the rest from reference TRBV2 and TRBJ1-1 gives the full variable domain: EPEVTQTPSHQVTQMGQEVILRCVPISNHLYFYWYRQILGQKVEFLVSFYNNEISEKSEIFDDQFSVERPDGSNFTLKIRSTKLEDSAMYFCASSESVQPLDTEAFFGQGTRLTVV.

Of note for this clone: This specimen includes other DNA sequences encoding the same CDR3. The CDR3 DNA is TGTGCCTGGACAGTATACGGACACGGGTATTCACCCCTCCACTTT. This translates into CAWTVYGHGYSPLHF. This rearrangement joins TRBV30 to TRBJ1-6; a possible D gene is TRBD1 (5 bases). Trimming removed 4 bases at V and 8 bases at J, with 18 bases between. The CDR3 contains 15 residues. Germline loops: CDR1 GTSNPN, CDR2 SVGIG (reference sequence).

The CDR3 is CASSETSGGNEQFF. The CDR3 DNA sequence: TGTGCCAGCAGTGAGACTAGCGGGGGTAATGAGCAGTTCTTC. The V call is TRBV6-4, the J call TRBJ2-1, with 12 bases matching TRBD2. The CDR3 spans 14 residues. CDR1 is MRHNA and CDR2 is SNTAGT in the germline V gene. The J segment lost 7 bases and the V segment lost 3 bases, leaving 1 base of the junction unmatched.

V is TRBV23-1 and J is TRBJ1-5, with TRBD1 as a possible D gene (5 bases). TRBV23-1 is classed as an ORF, of uncertain function. The CDR3 runs to 12 residues. V lost 9 bases and J 3 bases, leaving 9 bases between the germline ends. CDR3 region: CASGGANQPQHF. The CDR3, as DNA: TGCGCCAGTGGAGGGGCCAATCAGCCCCAGCATTTT.

The rearrangement links TRBV4-2 to TRBJ2-1, with 9 nucleotides matching TRBD2. This CDR3 contains 17 residues. CDR1 is LGHNA, CDR2 YNFKEQ, per germline. Trimming cost V 3 bases and J 8 bases; bases outside gene matches: 14. CDR3 amino acids: CASSQRSWRGGRDEQFF. The CDR3 DNA reads TGTGCCAGCAGCCAGAGATCATGGCGGGGGGGCAGGGATGAGCAGTTCTTC.

The chain has TRBV11-1 and TRBJ1-1; TRBD1 is a possible D gene (6 bases). The germline CDR1 and CDR2 sequences are SGHAT and FQDESV (reference sequence). This CDR3 region has 14 residues. V lost 3 bases and J 4 bases, leaving 12 bases between the germline ends. CDR3 region: CASSLGRGPTEAFF. For the CDR3, the DNA is TGTGCCAGCAGCTTGGGCAGGGGCCCCACTGAAGCTTTCTTT. The entire variable domain, with the rest obtained from reference TRBV11-1 and TRBJ1-1, is as follows: EAEVAQSPRYKITEKSQAVAFWCDPISGHATLYWYRQILGQGPELLVQFQDESVVDDSQLPKDRFSAERLKGVDSTLKIQPAELGDSAMYLCASSLGRGPTEAFFGQGTRLTVV.

The chain recombines TRBV6-1 with TRBJ2-2; TRBD1 matches at 8 bases. This CDR3 is 13 amino acids long. The V gene's germline CDR1 is MNHNS and CDR2 SASEGT. Trimming at V came to 9 bases and at J to 1 base, leaving 1 base not matched to a gene. The CDR3 loop is CASDRGNTGELFF. The CDR3 DNA reads TGTGCCAGTGACAGGGGGAACACCGGGGAGCTGTTTTTT.

This clone was observed a handful of times. The rearrangement joins TRBV19 to TRBJ1-4; possibly TRBD1 for D (5 bases). This CDR3 region has 13 residues. V gave up 3 bases and J gave up 5 bases, with 7 bases separating them. Germline CDR1 is LNHDA and CDR2 is SQIVND (reference sequence). CDR3 nucleotides: TGTGCCAGTAGTATCAGGGTGAATGAAAAACTGTTTTTT. Its translation: CASSIRVNEKLFF.

For this clone: The same CDR3 can be traced to other DNA sequences in this sample. The CDR3 DNA reads as TGTGCCAGCAGTACCGTAGGGACTAGTTCCTACGAGCAGTACTTC. Translating gives CASSTVGTSSYEQYF. The rearrangement joins TRBV6-1 to TRBJ2-7; 8 bases agree with TRBD2. Germline CDR1 is MNHNS and CDR2 is SASEGT. The CDR3 is 15 amino acids. J lost 1 base, V lost 5 bases, and 7 bases had no gene match.

The V and J genes are TRBV2 and TRBJ2-7; 7 nucleotides align to TRBD1. This CDR3 comprises 16 residues. Germline V gene data show CDR1 as SNHLY and CDR2 as FYNNEI. With 8 bases clipped from V and 2 bases from J, the junction kept 15 bases outside the gene matches. The CDR3 protein is CASPKGTRGQTYEQYF. CDR3 DNA sequence: TGTGCCAGCCCGAAGGGGACAAGGGGGCAGACCTACGAGCAGTACTTC.